Given below is one T cell receptor beta chain in context. This sample is drawn from a study of blood T cell repertoires in COVID-19. Produced via immunoSEQ multiplex PCR; TCRdb's table is partial and in-frame only. The sample includes around 62,000 clones, around nine tenths seen only once; the top ten take 0.95% to 1.5%. Germline V CDR1 and CDR2: SGDLS, YYNGEE. V was pared by 0 bases and J by 0 bases, with 10 bases of the junction left unmatched. The CDR3 totals 20 residues. The chain links TRBV9 to TRBJ2-6; 9 bases match TRBD1. This clonotype was obtained from a woman aged 55-70 years with acute or convalescent COVID-19. Sequenced material: peripheral blood. The DNA for the CDR3 is TGTGCCAGCAGCGTAGGACTCGGCCGGGACAGGGTCTCTGGGGCCAACGTCCTGACTTTC. Translating gives CASSVGLGRDRVSGANVLTF.